One T cell receptor (beta chain) is described in this entry. Profiled with immunoSEQ multiplex PCR; TCRdb holds only in-frame clones, not every one. The profile shows roughly 200,000 clones, 85% of them singletons. These data come from a study of blood T cell repertoires in COVID-19. The sequencing input was PBMCs or T cells enriched from blood (not recorded which). This clonotype was sampled from a man aged 35 to 55 who had recovered from COVID-19.

CDR3 loop: CASSPGGDTQYF. DNA of the CDR3: TGTGCCAGCAGCCCAGGGGGGGATACGCAGTATTTT. This chain links TRBV4-2 with TRBJ2-3; the D gene is possibly TRBD1 (7 bases). The V and J ends lost 4 bases and 6 bases respectively, with 8 bases between them. From germline, CDR1 is LGHNA and CDR2 YNFKEQ. This CDR3 contains 12 residues.